This T cell receptor beta chain was documented in a study of post-analysis software for immune sequencing data. Study conclusions and caveats: Roughly 5 TRBV segments (TRBV5-6, TRBV5-1 and TRBV20-1 among them) occurred more frequently in patients than in controls. Pronounced co-clustering by F measure was evident among identically batched samples.

About this clonotype itself: Its matching antigen is unknown.

The CDR3 extends over 14 amino acids. V was trimmed by 4 bases and J by 3 bases, leaving 14 bases between them. CDR1 and CDR2 (germline): SQVTM, ANQGSEA. Prepared libraries of TCR beta cDNA carried unique molecular identifiers. Each CDR3 protein gets one entry after TCRdb re-called the PCR reads with MiXCR. This sample carries just over 250,000 distinct CDR3 sequences, 36% of them seen once, and the ten largest clones take approximately 4.6%. This receptor was taken from a girl aged 5 to 17 with multiple sclerosis. The sample taken for sequencing was blood. The V call is TRBV29-1, the J call TRBJ2-3; TRBD1 is a possible D gene (7 bases). This CDR3 is CSVVATGRTDTQYF. The CDR3 DNA is TGCAGCGTTGTAGCGACAGGGAGGACAGATACGCAGTATTTT.